This T cell receptor (beta chain) was captured in a study of post-analysis software for immune sequencing data. Study context: The patients showed relapsing-remitting, secondary progressive and progressive-relapsing multiple sclerosis courses.

Unique molecular identifiers had been added to the TCR beta cDNA libraries. MiXCR, applied by TCRdb to the PCR reads, yields one record per CDR3 protein. Among more than 350,000 distinct CDR3 sequences, over 30% were seen once, and the ten largest hold about 7.6%. This receptor was obtained from a girl under 10 years old with multiple sclerosis. The sample consisted of blood.

As DNA, the CDR3 is TGTGCCAGCAGCTCCCGGGACAGGAGAACAGATACGCAGTATTTT. Amino acid sequence: CASSSRDRRTDTQYF. V usage is TRBV7-2 and J usage is TRBJ2-3; 8 nucleotides agree with TRBD1. Looked up from germline, CDR1 is SGHTA and CDR2 is FQGNSA. J gave up 3 bases and V 4 bases, and 6 bases lay outside the gene matches. The CDR3 is 15 residues long.